This T cell receptor (beta chain) derives from a study of blood T cells in healthy people across ages. Notes on the study in general: The study found more naive CD4+ cells and higher diversity in long-lived than aged donors.

Remarks on this clonotype: No antigen is known for it.

From germline, CDR1 is DFQATT and CDR2 SNEGSKA (reference sequence). The CDR3 has 16 amino acids. V was pared by 5 bases and J by 0 bases, with 14 bases between. With a J-beta primer mix and a sample-barcoded 5' primer, a second PCR ran about 7 to 11 cycles. TCRdb itself ran the 5' RACE reads through MiXCR, one entry per CDR3 protein. The data show about 780,000 distinct CDR3 sequences, roughly 60% seen once. The sequence came from a man aged 25-40 years in good health. The sample was blood. The chain employs TRBV20-1 and TRBJ2-6, with D perhaps matching TRBD1 (6 bases). The CDR3 spells CSAPGQWSSGANVLTF. CDR3 DNA: TGCAGTGCTCCCGGACAGTGGAGCTCTGGGGCCAACGTCCTGACTTTC.